Described below is a single TCR beta chain sequence and its context. The antigen it recognizes is unknown. No clone much larger than this one lies a single base away; base qualities are absent. The sample originates from a study of T cells after posttransplantation cyclophosphamide (dated by TCRdb to 2016 to 2017). Background for the entire study: The study tracked T cell repertoire reconstitution by TRB sequencing after myeloablative bone marrow transplantation using posttransplantation cyclophosphamide as GVHD prophylaxis. Antigen receptor sequencing covered samples from roughly 35 PTCy-treated patients and approximately 15 of their related bone marrow donors. In 3 patients, TRB sequencing was also performed on up to about 3 more blood samples taken 2 to 5.2 years after transplant, and in several patients, pretransplant blood was also TRB-sequenced. Because TRA and TRB clonality were tightly correlated in roughly 10 samples, subsequent TCR analyses were focused on TRB only. Blood from all 35 or so PTCy patients who had 1-year posttransplant specimens underwent TRB sequencing. Public TRB sequences were searched against a database of over 3,000 sequences associated with responses to pathogens, tumor antigens, self-antigens and alloantigens.

Genomic DNA was the input for TRB sequencing, which was run either with the immunoSEQ assay at survey resolution or with the hsTCRB kit. Regarding the original processing steps: The immunoSEQ software handled initial read processing, and the LymphoSeq R package was used for repertoire analyses. Clonality was computed as 1 minus normalized Shannon entropy, and a Gini coefficient was also calculated for each TRB dataset. Phenotypes of unsorted samples were inferred by mapping TRB sequences from sorted subsets of the recipient or donor onto unsorted samples of the same recipient. TCRdb mirrors the immuneACCESS table, restricted to in-frame sequences. Some clones are absent from its copies; in checked studies, under half trace to an unresolved V gene, and the reason for the others is unknown. V and J calls plus clone size are reproduced from that table; the DNA served to infer D and trimming. This sample gives approximately 5,100 clones in total; approximately 60% of them show up just once. In total, the top ten clones hold about 18% of the sample.

V is clipped by 2 bases and J by 5 bases, and the sequence between their germline boundaries is 15 bases long. From the cysteine through the phenylalanine, the CDR3 covers 15 amino acids. Just CDR3 DNA is preserved here, 45 bases in frame from base 1. Looking up the germline V gene (reference sequence) yields CDR1 LNHDA and CDR2 SQIVND. The paper's findings and limits, for the study overall: The TRB repertoires of T cells infiltrating skin or GI tract showed only limited overlap with the TRB repertoires of T cells in blood. Across about 40 patients, TRB clonality was highly associated with recipient CMV seropositivity and CMV reactivation, and diversity in PTCy patients was similar to diversity in CNI/methotrexate controls. Donor-recipient similarity was low at 1-2 months but increased during the first year, and donor CD8+ memory clones often dominated later blood repertoires.

Related bone marrow donors provided peripheral blood samples on the day of marrow donation. Mononuclear cells from peripheral blood and bone marrow were separated by Ficoll-Hypaque density centrifugation and then cryopreserved. CD4+ and CD8+ T cells, including naive and memory subsets, were sorted by FACS on a FACSAria II. The V and J segments used are TRBV19 and TRBJ1-1; tentative D gene TRBD1, with 5 bases matching. The TCR sequence derives from a woman aged 55 to 70 in good health, CMV-negative, and a related stem cell transplant donor. The sequenced sample was memory CD8+ T cells sorted from blood. The sequence in DNA is TGTGCCAGTAGTATATTCTCCGCCGGGGGGACTGAAGCTTTCTTT. Translated, it reads CASSIFSAGGTEAFF.